This is a list of T cell receptor beta chains from one sample in a study of shared clonotypes between healthy human individuals. TCRdb keeps only in-frame clones here, not all; method: immunoSEQ multiplex PCR. The sample holds millions of clones, 85% to 95% seen once. Sequenced: naive CD4+ T cells sorted from blood. All receptors come from a man aged 18 to 29 in good health. CDR3s include the opening cysteine and the closing phenylalanine or tryptophan. Each record gives: V gene, J gene, clone size, D gene, CDR3 DNA, CDR3 protein. The D gene is left open where the match is weak. Not all rows give a size; the values are once, few, many and, for expanded clones, a class.

>TRBV5-4|TRBJ1-2|NA|TRBD1
TGTGCCACCTTCGACTGGACCGTCAGACAGGGAACTGGCTACACCTTC
CATFDWTVRQGTGYTF
>TRBV25-1|TRBJ1-6|NA|NA
TGTGCCAGCAGGAGACAGCTTTCACCCCTCCACTTT
CASRRQLSPLHF
>TRBV6-6|TRBJ1-2|NA|TRBD1
TGTGCCAGTGATACAGGGGTCGGCTACACCTTC
CASDTGVGYTF
>TRBV9|TRBJ2-7|NA|TRBD1
TGTGCCAGCAGCTTAGAACCGGGACAGGGCTACGAGCAGTACTTC
CASSLEPGQGYEQYF
>TRBV7-8|TRBJ2-2|NA|TRBD2
TGTGCCAGCAGCTTACTTATTAGCGGGAGGAGGATCACCGGGGAGCTGTTTTTT
CASSLLISGRRITGELFF
>TRBV5-1|TRBJ1-2|NA|NA
TGCGCCAGCAGCCTCGACCCAGGTACCTATGGCTACACCTTC
CASSLDPGTYGYTF
>TRBV4-2|TRBJ2-2|few|NA
TGTGCCAGCAGCCAAGATTGGCAGCCGCACACCGGGGAGCTGTTTTTT
CASSQDWQPHTGELFF
>TRBV20-1|TRBJ2-2|NA|NA
TGCAGTGCTAGACTCACCGGGGAGCTGTTTTTT
CSARLTGELFF
>TRBV9|TRBJ2-3|NA|NA
TGTGCCAGCAGCGTAGGGGCAAACACCTTGACAGATACGCAGTATTTT
CASSVGANTLTDTQYF
>TRBV5-1|TRBJ2-2|NA|NA
TGCGCCAGCAGCCCCAGCAACACCGGGGAGCTGTTTTTT
CASSPSNTGELFF
>TRBV11-2|TRBJ2-3|NA|NA
TGTGCCAGCAGCTTAGGGACAGGGAGGGGCACAACAGATACGCAGTATTTT
CASSLGTGRGTTDTQYF
>TRBV29-1|TRBJ2-3|NA|NA
TGCAGCGACGGGACTGCAGCAGATACGCAGTATTTT
CSDGTAADTQYF
>TRBV30|TRBJ1-6|NA|NA
TGTGCCTGGGGAGGACAGAAACTAAGCTCCTATAATTCACCCCTCCACTTT
CAWGGQKLSSYNSPLHF
>TRBV5-1|TRBJ2-3|NA|NA
TGCGCCAGCAGCTTTGAGCTTTATGGGGCAGATACGCAGTATTTT
CASSFELYGADTQYF
>TRBV7-2|TRBJ1-1|NA|NA
TGTGCCAGCAGCTTAGTGGAGAACACTGAAGCTTTCTTT
CASSLVENTEAFF
>TRBV2|TRBJ2-2|NA|NA
TGTGCCAGCAGTGGAGGATCGGGGGTTACCGGGGAGCTGTTTTTT
CASSGGSGVTGELFF
>TRBV6-5|TRBJ1-6|NA|TRBD1
TGTGCCAGCAGTTCGACGGACAGGGGGAATAATTCACCCCTCCACTTT
CASSSTDRGNNSPLHF
>TRBV27|TRBJ1-2|NA|NA
TGTGCCAGCAGTTTAACAGGGTACTATGGCTACACCTTC
CASSLTGYYGYTF
>TRBV6-1|TRBJ2-5|NA|NA
TGTGCCAGCAGTGAAGCTGGGGGCTTGATGGAGACCCAGTACTTC
CASSEAGGLMETQYF
>TRBV28|TRBJ1-2|NA|TRBD1
TGTGCCAGCAGTCACAACAGGGGGTTAAGCTACACCTTC
CASSHNRGLSYTF
>TRBV5-1|TRBJ1-6|NA|TRBD1
TGCGCCAGCAGCTTTGACAGGGAAGGTTCACCCCTCCACTTT
CASSFDREGSPLHF
>TRBV5-1|TRBJ2-7|NA|NA
TGCGCCAGCAGGCGGGACACCTCCTACGAGCAGTACTTC
CASRRDTSYEQYF
>TRBV30|TRBJ1-1|NA|NA
TGTGCCTCCTCATCCCCTCGAACCTCCTTTAACACTGAAGCTTTCTTT
CASSSPRTSFNTEAFF
>TRBV11-2|TRBJ2-7|NA|NA
TGTGCCAGCAGCTCCGGACGAGCGCAGTACTTC
CASSSGRAQYF
>TRBV5-1|TRBJ2-5|NA|NA
TGCGCCAGCAGCTTGTCGGCTTGGGAAGAGACCCAGTACTTC
CASSLSAWEETQYF
>TRBV18|TRBJ2-7|NA|TRBD1
TGTGCCAGCTCACCACCGTTACGACAGGGGTCCTACGAGCAGTACTTC
CASSPPLRQGSYEQYF
>TRBV18|TRBJ2-3|NA|NA
TGTGCCAGCTCACCACCCCAGAACAGGGGACTATCTAGCACAGATACGCAGTATTTT
CASSPPQNRGLSSTDTQYF
>TRBV10-2|TRBJ1-4|NA|NA
TGCGCCAGCAGGGGGAGGGAGACTAATGAAAAACTGTTTTTT
CASRGRETNEKLFF
>TRBV18|TRBJ1-4|NA|NA
TGTGCCAGCTCACCCCCCGACAGGACTAATGAAAAACTGTTTTTT
CASSPPDRTNEKLFF
>TRBV28|TRBJ1-5|NA|NA
TGTGCCAGCAGTTCTTACAGGGATCAGCCCCAGCATTTT
CASSSYRDQPQHF
>TRBV6-1|TRBJ1-2|once|TRBD1
TGTGCCAGCAGTGAAGCCGGACAGGGGTTTATCTATGGCTACACCTTC
CASSEAGQGFIYGYTF
>TRBV4-1|TRBJ2-5|NA|TRBD2
TGCGCCAGCAGCCGCACACTAGCGGGAGAAGAGACCCAGTACTTC
CASSRTLAGEETQYF
>TRBV19|TRBJ1-2|NA|NA
TGTGCCAGTAGTTTTACAGGGATCTATGGCTACACCTTC
CASSFTGIYGYTF
>TRBV5-4|TRBJ1-2|NA|NA
TGTGCCAGCAGCCAGGGGTCAGGGGTGTATGGCTACACCTTC
CASSQGSGVYGYTF
>TRBV5-1|TRBJ1-1|NA|TRBD1
TGCGCCAGCAGCTCCAGGACAGGGGCTCCTGAAGCTTTCTTT
CASSSRTGAPEAFF
>TRBV30|TRBJ2-5|NA|NA
TGTGCCTGGAGTTGGGGAGAGACCCAGTACTTC
CAWSWGETQYF
>TRBV28|TRBJ1-2|once|NA
TGTGCCAGCAGTAACATTGGAGCCTCCAACTATGGCTACACCTTC
CASSNIGASNYGYTF
>TRBV25-1|TRBJ2-3|once|TRBD1
TGTGCCAGCAGTGACACGGCCGGGACAGGGGGCGGAACAGATACGCAGTATTTT
CASSDTAGTGGGTDTQYF
>TRBV5-1|TRBJ1-6|NA|NA
TGCGCCAGCAGCTTTGAGGGGATGAATTCACCCCTCCACTTT
CASSFEGMNSPLHF
>TRBV27|TRBJ2-7|NA|TRBD2
TGTGCCAGCAGTTCACCGGGACTAGCGGCCTCCTACGAGCAGTACTTC
CASSSPGLAASYEQYF
>TRBV19|TRBJ1-5|NA|NA
TGTGCCAGTAGTGGCGAGTACAATCAGCCCCAGCATTTT
CASSGEYNQPQHF
>TRBV28|TRBJ1-4|NA|NA
TGTGCCAGCAGTTCCGGGACATCCACAACTAATGAAAAACTGTTTTTT
CASSSGTSTTNEKLFF
>TRBV5-1|TRBJ2-3|NA|TRBD2
TGCGCCAGCAGCCCTAGCGGGGAGGATACGCAGTATTTT
CASSPSGEDTQYF
>TRBV4-1|TRBJ1-1|NA|NA
TGCGCCAGCAGCCGAGCCGGGACGGTGAACACTGAAGCTTTCTTT
CASSRAGTVNTEAFF
>TRBV7-9|TRBJ2-3|NA|NA
TGTGCCAGCAGCTTCTCGGTGCCTAGCACAGATACGCAGTATTTT
CASSFSVPSTDTQYF
>TRBV9|TRBJ1-5|few|NA
TGTGCCAGCAGCGTACGGCCCAATCAGCCCCAGCATTTT
CASSVRPNQPQHF
>TRBV6-5|TRBJ2-7|NA|NA
TGTGCCAGCAGGTCTAGGAGGGACCCATCCTACGAGCAGTACTTC
CASRSRRDPSYEQYF
>TRBV6-6|TRBJ2-3|NA|NA
TGTGCCAGCAGTTACCTGCTAGTTAGCACAGATACGCAGTATTTT
CASSYLLVSTDTQYF
>TRBV5-1|TRBJ2-5|NA|NA
TGCGCCAGCAGCCCGAAACCCGACAGGAAAGAGACCCAGTACTTC
CASSPKPDRKETQYF
>TRBV19|TRBJ2-7|NA|NA
TGTGCCAGTAGTCCGTCATCGCGGGACAGAGGCGGTTTGCAATACTTC
CASSPSSRDRGGLQYF
>TRBV4-3|TRBJ2-6|NA|NA
TGCGCCAGCAGCCAAGATCCCGGAGCTGGGGCCAACGTCCTGACTTTC
CASSQDPGAGANVLTF
>TRBV13|TRBJ2-1|NA|NA
TGTGCCAGCAGCCCCGTAGGGGAGACTGGCGGCCCGTCAATGGGGCAGTTCTTC
CASSPVGETGGPSMGQFF
>TRBV2|TRBJ2-7|NA|TRBD2
TGTGCCAGCAGTGAGAGCAGCGGGAGGTCTTACGAGCAGTACTTC
CASSESSGRSYEQYF
>TRBV19|TRBJ1-2|NA|NA
TGTGCCAGTAGCAAAACCGCTCTCTATGGCTACACCTTC
CASSKTALYGYTF
>TRBV6-4|TRBJ1-1|NA|NA
TGTGCCAGCAGTGACGCAGGGGAAGTGACTGAAGCTTTCTTT
CASSDAGEVTEAFF